The 11 T cell receptor beta chains listed next were all sequenced from one sample in a study of radiotherapy plus CTLA-4 blockade in lung cancer. The table came from immunoSEQ multiplex PCR; TCRdb's copy has only in-frame clones and leaves some out. Among tens of thousands of clones listed, around 90% were seen once. The sample consisted of peripheral blood, taken from a patient treated with radiotherapy plus ipilimumab. The source of these receptors is a human donor with non-small cell lung cancer that progressed on radiotherapy plus ipilimumab.

The chain carries TRBV7-3 and TRBJ2-3; TRBD2 matches at 10 bases. The V segment lost 5 bases and the J segment 3 bases; nucleotides outside the gene matches: 2. Germline V gene data show CDR1 as SGHTA and CDR2 as FQGTGA. The CDR3 has 14 amino acids. CDR3 sequence: CASSRTSGTDTQYF. The CDR3 region has the DNA TGTGCCAGCAGCCGGACTAGCGGTACAGATACGCAGTATTTT.

The rearrangement uses TRBV7-2 and TRBJ2-7; 9 bases are a match to TRBD1. J lost 6 bases, V lost 4 bases, and 4 bases had no gene match. The CDR3 is made up of 13 amino acids. Per germline, CDR1 SGHTA and CDR2 FQGNSA. The CDR3 region has the DNA TGTGCCAGCAGCTCCTGGGACAGGGTCGAGCAGTACTTC. It encodes CASSSWDRVEQYF.

The gene calls are TRBV6-5 and TRBJ1-4, with a possible D match to TRBD1 (5 bases). The CDR3 runs to 14 residues. With 0 bases removed from V and 8 bases from J, the gap between germline ends came to 10 bases. Germline V gene data show CDR1 as MNHEY and CDR2 as SVGAGI. In DNA, the CDR3 is TGTGCCAGCAGTTACTCGGCCAGGGAGGAAAAACTGTTTTTT. Its protein is CASSYSAREEKLFF.

The rearrangement uses TRBV4-2 and TRBJ1-3; D is possibly TRBD1 (6 bases). In germline, CDR1 is LGHNA, CDR2 YNFKEQ. Between the trimmed V and J ends, which lost 0 bases and 0 bases, there was a span of 12 bases. The length of the CDR3 is 17 residues. CDR3 coding DNA: TGTGCCAGCAGCCAAGACCACCAGGGGATCTCTGGAAACACCATATATTTT. Residues: CASSQDHQGISGNTIYF.

The chain is built from TRBV20-1 and TRBJ1-1, with no clear D. This CDR3 spans 8 amino acids. Germline CDR1 is DFQATT and CDR2 is SNEGSKA (reference sequence). The V and J ends lost 6 bases and 6 bases respectively, with 2 bases between them. The CDR3 DNA reads TGCAGTGCGCCTGAAGCTTTCTTT. It specifies CSAPEAFF.

The V gene is TRBV11-2, the J gene TRBJ2-5; no definite D call. Germline CDR1 SGHAT, CDR2 FQNNGV. CDR3 length: 12 amino acids. V lost 4 bases, J lost 5 bases, and 8 bases lay in between. The CDR3 protein is CASSSVGETQYF. For the CDR3, the DNA is TGTGCCAGCAGCTCCGTAGGGGAGACCCAGTACTTC.

This clone was detected only a few times. Germline and junction disagree at one end, which may indicate a read error. The chain is built from TRBV20-1 and TRBJ2-7; 8 bases align to TRBD1. The germline CDR1 and CDR2 sequences are DFQATT and SNEGSKA (reference sequence). The CDR3 extends over 11 amino acids. The CDR3 bases are TGCAGTGCTCCCCACTTGACAGGGGCTGTCTTC. Encoded protein: CSAPHLTGAVF.

V gene TRBV11-1 combines with J gene TRBJ2-7; possible D gene TRBD1, 6 bases. The CDR3 spans 15 residues. The germline V and J ends were trimmed by 0 bases and 2 bases, with 11 bases remaining between them. CDR1 and CDR2 from the germline V gene are SGHAT and FQDESV (reference sequence). CDR3 amino acids: CASSLAPDSTYEQYF. CDR3 DNA: TGTGCCAGCAGCTTAGCCCCGGACAGTACCTACGAGCAGTACTTC.

The rearrangement joins TRBV23-1 to TRBJ2-1; 11 nucleotides align to TRBD2. TRBV23-1 is an ORF; its function is uncertain. The CDR3 length is 18 residues. Trimming removed 6 bases from V and 2 bases from J; junction bases left unmatched: 12. This CDR3 reads CASSQDRVAGGPYNEQFF. The DNA of the CDR3 is TGCGCCAGCAGCCAAGATAGGGTAGCGGGGGGGCCCTACAATGAGCAGTTCTTC.

The rearrangement joins TRBV4-2 to TRBJ2-7; D remains unclear. V dropped 3 bases and J dropped 0 bases, with 6 bases sitting between them. CDR1 LGHNA and CDR2 YNFKEQ come from the germline V gene. The CDR3 has 13 residues. CDR3 nucleotide sequence: TGTGCCAGCAGCCACAGACGCTCCTACGAGCAGTACTTC. Translation: CASSHRRSYEQYF.

The rearrangement uses TRBV20-1 and TRBJ2-7, with D possibly being TRBD2 (5 bases). The V and J ends lost 6 bases and 7 bases respectively, with 10 bases between them. Germline V gives CDR1 DFQATT, CDR2 SNEGSKA (reference sequence). CDR3 size: 10 residues. The chain's CDR3 is CSAQSGEQYF. CDR3 DNA sequence: TGCAGTGCCCAATCGGGGGAGCAGTACTTC.